This entry lists 4 T cell receptor beta chains sequenced from one sample in a study of T cells in Graves' hyperthyroidism and ophthalmopathy. Amplification of TCR beta CDR3 regions was performed using RNA transcripts as template. A first-round RT-PCR of the TCR CDR3 used the HTBI primer set. TCRdb independently ran MiXCR on the multiplex PCR reads; one entry per CDR3 protein. The data contain roughly 640,000 distinct CDR3 sequences, 15% to 20% of them singletons. The specimen sequenced was blood. The receptors originated from a woman aged 40-49 years with Graves' ophthalmopathy.

This clonotype showed up many times. The chain combines TRBV7-8 with TRBJ2-7, with TRBD2 as a possible D gene (6 bases). The CDR3 is made up of 15 amino acids. The V gene's germline CDR1 is SGHVS and CDR2 FQNEAQ. Trimming removed 0 bases at V and 4 bases at J, with 13 bases between. The DNA for the CDR3 is TGTGCCAGCAGCTTAGCCCCGGGAGATCTTTACGAGCAGTACTTC. This codes for CASSLAPGDLYEQYF.

The sample holds many counts of this clonotype. The V call is TRBV2, the J call TRBJ1-2; D may be TRBD1 (6 bases). Germline-derived CDR1 and CDR2 are SNHLY and FYNNEI. There are 17 residues in the CDR3. V was trimmed by 3 bases and J by 3 bases, leaving 20 bases between them. The CDR3 loop is CASSERQGRSTYYGYTF. CDR3 nucleotide sequence: TGTGCCAGCAGTGAGCGGCAGGGGAGGTCTACCTACTATGGCTACACCTTC. Using reference TRBV2 and TRBJ1-2 for the parts outside the CDR3, the full variable domain is EPEVTQTPSHQVTQMGQEVILRCVPISNHLYFYWYRQILGQKVEFLVSFYNNEISEKSEIFDDQFSVERPDGSNFTLKIRSTKLEDSAMYFCASSERQGRSTYYGYTFGSGTRLTVV.

About this clonotype: The junction differs from germline at one of its ends, possibly a read error. V usage is TRBV5-1 and J usage is TRBJ2-1, with a possible D match to TRBD2 (6 bases). The CDR3 loop spans 14 amino acids. CDR1 is SGHRS, CDR2 YFSETQ, per germline. The CDR3 nucleotides read TGCGCCAGCAGCTTGTGGGACTCCAACAATGAGCAGTTCTTC. This translates into CASSLWDSNNEQFF.

In its sample, this clonotype was seen many times. The rearrangement joins TRBV7-3 to TRBJ2-3, with unresolved D. Germline V gene lookup returns CDR1 SGHTA and CDR2 FQGTGA. CDR3 length: 16 residues. The germline V and J ends were trimmed by 6 bases and 1 base, with 17 bases remaining between them. This chain's CDR3 is CASSPVRGSGTDTQYF. CDR3 in DNA: TGTGCCAGCAGTCCCGTGAGAGGATCGGGCACAGATACGCAGTATTTT. Variable domain in full (rest from reference TRBV7-3 and TRBJ2-3): GAGVSQTPSNKVTEKGKYVELRCDPISGHTALYWYRQSLGQGPEFLIYFQGTGAADDSGLPNDRFFAVRPEGSVSTLKIQRTERGDSAVYLCASSPVRGSGTDTQYFGPGTRLTVL.